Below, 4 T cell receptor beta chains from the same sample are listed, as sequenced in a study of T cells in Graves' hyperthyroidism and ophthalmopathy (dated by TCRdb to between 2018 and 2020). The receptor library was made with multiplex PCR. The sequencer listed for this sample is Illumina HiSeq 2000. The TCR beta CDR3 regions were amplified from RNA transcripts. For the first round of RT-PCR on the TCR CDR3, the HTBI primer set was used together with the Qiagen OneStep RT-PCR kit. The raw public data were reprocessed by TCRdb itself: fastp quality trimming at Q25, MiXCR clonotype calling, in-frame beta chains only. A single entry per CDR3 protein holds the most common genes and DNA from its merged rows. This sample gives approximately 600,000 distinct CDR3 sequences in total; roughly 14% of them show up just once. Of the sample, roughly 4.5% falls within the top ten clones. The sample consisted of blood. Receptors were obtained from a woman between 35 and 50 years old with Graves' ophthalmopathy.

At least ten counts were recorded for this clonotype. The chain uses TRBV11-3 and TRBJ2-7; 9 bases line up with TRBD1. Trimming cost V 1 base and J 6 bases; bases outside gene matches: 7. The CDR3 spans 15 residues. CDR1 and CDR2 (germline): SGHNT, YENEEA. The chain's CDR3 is CASSLGRDRAGEQYF. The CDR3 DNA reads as TGTGCCAGCAGCTTAGGCCGGGACAGGGCGGGCGAGCAGTACTTC.

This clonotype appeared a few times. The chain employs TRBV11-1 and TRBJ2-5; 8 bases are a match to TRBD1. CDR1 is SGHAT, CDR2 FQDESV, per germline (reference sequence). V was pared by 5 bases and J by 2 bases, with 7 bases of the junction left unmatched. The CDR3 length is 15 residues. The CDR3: CASSPRDRNQETQYF. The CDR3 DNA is TGTGCCAGCAGCCCCCGGGACAGGAATCAAGAGACCCAGTACTTC.

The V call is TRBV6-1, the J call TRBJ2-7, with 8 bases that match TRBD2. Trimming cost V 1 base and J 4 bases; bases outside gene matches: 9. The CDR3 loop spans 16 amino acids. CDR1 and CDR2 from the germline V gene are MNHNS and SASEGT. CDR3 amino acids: CASSEELAEGWYEQYF. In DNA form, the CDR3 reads TGTGCCAGCAGTGAAGAACTAGCGGAAGGTTGGTACGAGCAGTACTTC.

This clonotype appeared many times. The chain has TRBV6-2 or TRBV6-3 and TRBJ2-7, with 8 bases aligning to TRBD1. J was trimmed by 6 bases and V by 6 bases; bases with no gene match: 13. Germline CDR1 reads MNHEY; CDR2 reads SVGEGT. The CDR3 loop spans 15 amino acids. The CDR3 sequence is CASRNLGPDRVEQYF. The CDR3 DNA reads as TGTGCCAGCAGAAACCTAGGGCCGGACAGGGTCGAGCAGTACTTC.